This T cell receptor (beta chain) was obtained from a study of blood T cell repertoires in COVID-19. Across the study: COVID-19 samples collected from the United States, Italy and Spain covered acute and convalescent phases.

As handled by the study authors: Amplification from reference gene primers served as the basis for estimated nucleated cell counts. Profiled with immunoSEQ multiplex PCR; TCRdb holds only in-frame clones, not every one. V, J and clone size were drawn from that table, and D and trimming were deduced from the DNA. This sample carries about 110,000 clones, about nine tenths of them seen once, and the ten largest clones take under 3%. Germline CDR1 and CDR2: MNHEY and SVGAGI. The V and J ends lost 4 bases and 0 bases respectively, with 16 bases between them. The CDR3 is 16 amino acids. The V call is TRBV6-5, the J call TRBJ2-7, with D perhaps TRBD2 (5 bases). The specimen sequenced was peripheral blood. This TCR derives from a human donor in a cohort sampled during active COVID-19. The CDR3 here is CASSSGGGVSSYEQYF. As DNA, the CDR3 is TGTGCCAGCAGTTCCGGAGGTGGCGTAAGCTCCTACGAGCAGTACTTC.